These 8 T cell receptor beta chains originate from one sample sequenced in a study of a mutant IDH1 vaccine in newly diagnosed glioma. Clones were read by immunoSEQ multiplex PCR, and TCRdb kept only the in-frame ones, dropping some. The repertoire has over 30,000 clones, approximately 80% of them found once; the top ten carry nearly 25%. Their antigen targets remain unknown. Time point defined: week 5, during vaccination. Every single dose of the vaccine, 300 ug of mutant IDH1 20-mer peptide, came with topical imiquimod. The specimen comprised PBMCs, sampled from a glioma patient whose treatment included an IDH1 peptide vaccine. These receptors originate from a man aged 25-40 years with glioma.

The rearrangement links TRBV5-1 to TRBJ2-2; D call uncertain. CDR1 and CDR2 from the germline V gene are SGHRS and YFSETQ. The CDR3 extends over 13 amino acids. Trimming removed 2 bases from V and 1 base from J, with 3 bases in between. The CDR3 DNA is TGCGCCAGCAGCTTTGGGAACACCGGGGAGCTGTTTTTT. Translated: CASSFGNTGELFF.

The chain uses TRBV9 and TRBJ2-2; D may be TRBD1 or TRBD2 (6 bases each). The CDR3 totals 16 residues. The V gene's germline CDR1 is SGDLS and CDR2 YYNGEE. V was clipped by 3 bases and J by 5 bases, with 17 bases between them. CDR3 sequence: CASSAQGGTPTGELFF. The CDR3 DNA reads TGTGCCAGCAGCGCCCAAGGCGGGACACCGACCGGGGAGCTGTTTTTT.

The V call is TRBV4-1, the J call TRBJ1-5, with 7 bases that match TRBD1. V was pared by 3 bases and J by 5 bases, with 4 bases of the junction left unmatched. Germline CDR1 and CDR2: MGHRA and YSYEKL. The CDR3 extends over 14 amino acids. CDR3 region: CASSQGQHYQPQHF. Here the CDR3 DNA reads TGCGCCAGCAGCCAGGGACAGCACTATCAGCCCCAGCATTTT.

A single count supports this clone. The genes are TRBV28 and TRBJ1-4, with 7 bases that match TRBD1. Germline trimming cut 4 bases from V and 8 bases from J; bases unmatched to any gene: 4. The CDR3 loop spans 13 amino acids. The V gene's germline CDR1 is MDHEN and CDR2 SYDVKM. Here the CDR3 DNA reads TGTGCCAGCAGTTCAACAGGGGAAGAAAAACTGTTTTTT. It encodes CASSSTGEEKLFF.

This chain connects TRBV2 to TRBJ1-2; possible D gene TRBD1, 6 bases. CDR1 and CDR2 (germline): SNHLY, FYNNEI. V lost 4 bases and J lost 6, with 21 bases in between. This CDR3 contains 16 residues. CDR3 coding DNA: TGTGCCAGCAGTGCTGGGCGGGGGGGACAAGGACATGGCTACACCTTC. Translated: CASSAGRGGQGHGYTF.

The chain joins TRBV10-2 to TRBJ1-1, with 8 bases identical to TRBD1. From germline, CDR1 is WSHSY and CDR2 SAAADI. J was trimmed by 1 base and V by 6 bases; bases with no gene match: 1. The CDR3 has 13 residues. Here the CDR3 DNA reads TGCGCCAGCAGAGGGACAGGGAACACTGAAGCTTTCTTT. This codes for CASRGTGNTEAFF.

This chain uses TRBV9 with TRBJ1-6; D not certain. This CDR3 is 15 amino acids long. Germline-derived CDR1 and CDR2 are SGDLS and YYNGEE. Trimming removed 0 bases from V and 7 bases from J, with 11 bases in between. CDR3 residues: CASSVVGNQNSPLHF. The DNA for the CDR3 is TGTGCCAGCAGCGTAGTAGGGAACCAAAATTCACCCCTCCACTTT.

This clone was found a few times. The chain links TRBV7-8 to TRBJ2-1; 11 bases line up with TRBD2. V was clipped by 5 bases and J by 8 bases; unmatched bases: 11. The CDR3 spans 16 residues. Germline values: CDR1 SGHVS, CDR2 FQNEAQ. CDR3 in amino acids: CASSARTSGPADEQFF. The CDR3, as DNA: TGTGCCAGCAGCGCCCGGACTAGCGGGCCTGCAGATGAGCAGTTCTTC.